The present TCR beta chain was sequenced within a study of blood T cell repertoires in COVID-19. As for the study in general: Spain, Italy and the United States supplied samples that represented acute and convalescent COVID-19.

Only in-frame clones appear in the TCRdb table, and some are missing; sequencing was by immunoSEQ multiplex PCR. This table holds about 200,000 clones, 70% to 85% found once. Sequencing input: peripheral blood. The sequence was collected from a human donor in a cohort sampled during active COVID-19.

CDR3: CASSIYTGGINEQFF. CDR3 nucleotides: TGTGCCAGTAGTATTTACACAGGGGGCATAAATGAGCAGTTCTTC. This sequence joins TRBV19 and TRBJ2-1, with 9 nucleotides matching TRBD1. The ends lost 3 bases at V and 7 bases at J; junction bases unmatched: 7. Germline V CDR1 and CDR2: LNHDA, SQIVND (reference sequence). CDR3 length: 15 residues.